Presented here are 5 T cell receptor beta chains from one specimen sequenced in a study of long-term antiretroviral therapy in people with HIV. The libraries were made with immunoSEQ v3.0 at survey level. Clones were read by immunoSEQ multiplex PCR, and TCRdb kept only the in-frame ones, dropping some. The table shows approximately 35,000 clones, with 94% occurring only once. The sample here was unsorted PBMCs, taken around 5 years after starting antiretroviral therapy. The receptors originated from a woman aged 45-65 years with HIV.

The rearrangement joins TRBV18 to TRBJ2-1, with D tentatively TRBD2 (5 bases). Trimming cost V 8 bases and J 6 bases, with 14 bases left between them. CDR1 KGHSH and CDR2 LQKENI come from the germline V gene. The CDR3 is 13 residues long. CDR3 in amino acids: CASLEGLGNEQFF. The CDR3 nucleotides read TGTGCCAGCCTTGAGGGTTTGGGCAATGAGCAGTTCTTC.

V gene TRBV4-3 combines with J gene TRBJ2-3, with 7 nucleotides matching TRBD1. After removal of 4 bases from V and 2 bases from J, the junction contained 6 bases not matched to a gene. The CDR3 spans 15 residues. Germline-derived CDR1 and CDR2 are LGHNA and YSLEER. CDR3 sequence: CASSRQTGLTDTQYF. DNA for the CDR3: TGCGCCAGCAGCCGACAGACAGGGCTCACAGATACGCAGTATTTT.

The rearrangement joins TRBV4-2 to TRBJ2-5; D possibly corresponds to TRBD2 (6 bases). This CDR3 comprises 16 residues. Germline V gene data show CDR1 as LGHNA and CDR2 as YNFKEQ. Trimming left V 1 base short and J 7 bases short, with 19 bases between. The CDR3 spells CASSQGALRGGVTQYF. The CDR3 nucleotides are TGTGCCAGCAGCCAAGGAGCCCTACGAGGCGGGGTGACCCAGTACTTC.

This chain connects TRBV6-1 to TRBJ1-4; D not resolved. Germline CDR1 is MNHNS and CDR2 is SASEGT. V dropped 2 bases and J dropped 5 bases, with 12 bases sitting between them. The CDR3 loop spans 15 amino acids. CDR3 in amino acids: CASSENGRLNEKLFF. As DNA, the CDR3 is TGTGCCAGCAGTGAAAATGGCAGGTTAAATGAAAAACTGTTTTTT.

This chain joins TRBV29-1 and TRBJ2-3; unclear D gene. Looked up from germline, CDR1 is SQVTM and CDR2 is ANQGSEA. V was cut by 3 bases and J by 4 bases, with 11 bases left in between. The CDR3 spans 13 residues. The CDR3 bases are TGCAGCGTTGAGGGTCTAGGAGCAGATACGCAGTATTTT. Protein sequence: CSVEGLGADTQYF.